Sequencing of this T cell receptor beta chain was carried out in a study of cytomegalovirus exposure and HLA in healthy donors. Both 60 Vbeta primers and 13 Jbeta primers went into the PCR. Method: immunoSEQ multiplex PCR; TCRdb's copy keeps in-frame clones and lacks some. The profile shows around 130,000 clones, more than 60% of them singletons. Points from the study as a whole: Researchers counted around 170 TCR beta chains as cytomegalovirus-associated.

This clone showed up just once. Its target is unknown. This clonotype was obtained from a woman aged 40 to 50 in good health and CMV-seronegative. Sequenced sample: PBMCs.

The chain's CDR3 is CASARRGAVDEQFF. CDR3 sequence (DNA): TGCGCCAGCGCAAGGCGGGGGGCGGTCGATGAGCAGTTCTTC. This sequence joins TRBV5-1 and TRBJ2-1; 8 bases map to TRBD2. Germline V lookup: CDR1 SGHRS, CDR2 YFSETQ. Trimming cost V 7 bases and J 8 bases; bases outside gene matches: 11. The CDR3 totals 14 residues.